The rows below give T cell receptor beta chains drawn from one sample of a study of T cell repertoires in cytomegalovirus infection. From the reads, TCRdb called clonotypes with MiXCR, one entry per CDR3 protein. The data show some 110,000 distinct CDR3 sequences, more than 30% seen once. No antigen is known for these receptors. The sample was CD8+ T cells from cultured PBMCs, taken from culture after CMV antigen stimulation. Every receptor here comes from a human donor in good health (CMV status not recorded). Some clones in this sample may be carry-over from other donors' samples. Both conserved end residues are part of each CDR3. D genes are given only for firm matches. Rows give clone size only sometimes, using once, few, many, or a class for an expanded clone.

j_call | clone_size | d_call | v_call | cdr3_nt | cdr3_aa
TRBJ1-6 | NA | NA | TRBV7-9 | TGTGCCAGCAGCCCCCCGGCAAGGGGTTCACCCCTCCACTTT | CASSPPARGSPLHF
TRBJ2-7 | few | NA | TRBV5-1 | TGCGCCAGCAGCTTCTCGACACGGAGCTCCTACGAGCAGTACTTC | CASSFSTRSSYEQYF
TRBJ2-3 | few | NA | TRBV27 | TGTGCCAGCAGTCCAGGGACACCTCTCACAGATACGCAGTATTTT | CASSPGTPLTDTQYF
TRBJ1-1 | few | NA | TRBV4-2 | TGTGCCAGCAGCCAAGCTTGGGAGCGCGGAACTGAAGCTTTCTTT | CASSQAWERGTEAFF
TRBJ1-5 | NA | TRBD1 | TRBV28 | TGTGCCAGCAGTGTCGTGGGACAGGCCCTTCCGCGCGATCAGCCCCAGCATTTT | CASSVVGQALPRDQPQHF
TRBJ2-3 | NA | TRBD2 | TRBV4-1 | TGCGCCAGCAGCCAAGTCGGACTAGCGGGGGGGCGCACAGATACGCAGTATTTT | CASSQVGLAGGRTDTQYF
TRBJ2-3 | many | TRBD2 | TRBV7-8 | TGTGCCAGCAGCTCACCCACTAGCGGGGGGACCCCTGCCACAGATACGCAGTATTTT | CASSSPTSGGTPATDTQYF
TRBJ1-1 | NA | TRBD1 | TRBV7-9 | TGTGCCAGCAGTCAAGACGTACAGGGGGACAACACTGAAGCTTTCTTT | CASSQDVQGDNTEAFF
TRBJ2-1 | many | TRBD2 | TRBV6-1 | TGTGCCAGCAGTTCGGGACTGGCTAGCGGGGATCTCAACAATGAGCAGTTCTTC | CASSSGLASGDLNNEQFF
TRBJ2-7 | few | TRBD1 | TRBV19 | TGTGCCAGTAGTATGGGACAGACCTACGAGCAGTACTTC | CASSMGQTYEQYF
TRBJ2-3 | NA | NA | TRBV20-1 | TGCAGTGCTAGAGATCAGGGGTACGGGTGGACAGATACGCAGTATTTT | CSARDQGYGWTDTQYF
TRBJ2-2 | NA | NA | TRBV12-3/TRBV12-4 | TGTGCCACCCCGACCCGGGCGGCGAACACCGGGGAGCTGTTTTTT | CATPTRAANTGELFF
TRBJ2-7 | few | NA | TRBV12-3/TRBV12-4 | TGTGCCAGCAGTGTGGTAACCTACGAGCAGTACTTC | CASSVVTYEQYF
TRBJ2-7 | NA | TRBD2 | TRBV27 | TGTGCCAGCAGTTTATTAGCGGGGGGGCAGGAGCAGTACTTC | CASSLLAGGQEQYF
TRBJ1-5 | NA | NA | TRBV15 | TGTGCCACCAGCAGGGCAGGGCTCAATCAGCCCCAGCATTTT | CATSRAGLNQPQHF
TRBJ2-1 | few | NA | TRBV6-1 | TGTGCCAGCAGCGAGGTCCGGGCCGTAAATGAGCAGTTCTTC | CASSEVRAVNEQFF
TRBJ1-2 | many | NA | TRBV28 | TGTGCCAGCAGCAACTATGGCTACACCTTC | CASSNYGYTF
TRBJ1-1 | NA | NA | TRBV6-1 | TGTGCCACCGAGGAAGCTTTCTTT | CATEEAFF
TRBJ2-3 | few | TRBD1 | TRBV4-1 | TGCGCCAGCAGCCAAGAGTGGGGGACAGTCAGCACAGATACGCAGTATTTT | CASSQEWGTVSTDTQYF
TRBJ1-2 | few | NA | TRBV14 | TGTGCCAGCAGCCGAACACAGGGATTTTTGAGTGGCTACACCTTC | CASSRTQGFLSGYTF
TRBJ1-1 | few | NA | TRBV20-1 | TGCAGTGCTAGTCTCCAATTTGAAGCTTTCTTT | CSASLQFEAFF
TRBJ2-7 | many | NA | TRBV7-2 | TGTGCCAGCAGCGTCCCCCTCAAACCGACGGACCCCCGAGGCCCCTACGAGCAGTACTTC | CASSVPLKPTDPRGPYEQYF
TRBJ1-5 | few | NA | TRBV12-3/TRBV12-4 | TGTGCCAGCAGTCCGTGGGACATTTACGGGCCCATGGCCGGCAATCAGCCCCAGCATTTT | CASSPWDIYGPMAGNQPQHF
TRBJ2-3 | few | NA | TRBV12-3/TRBV12-4 | TGTGCCAGCGGGGTGTCTGCAGATACGCAGTATTTT | CASGVSADTQYF
TRBJ2-7 | NA | TRBD2 | TRBV4-3 | TGCGCCAGCAGCCAAGACTGGTCGGGACTAGCGGGGGTGTACGAGCAGTACTTC | CASSQDWSGLAGVYEQYF
TRBJ2-5 | NA | TRBD2 | TRBV7-2 | TGTGCCAGCAGCGCCCGGGGACTAGCAGTGGGAGAGACCCAGTACTTC | CASSARGLAVGETQYF
TRBJ1-2 | NA | NA | TRBV7-2 | TGTGCCAGCAGCTTATTAGGGAATCCCTATGGCTACACCTTC | CASSLLGNPYGYTF
TRBJ1-2 | few | NA | TRBV6-2/TRBV6-3 | TGTGCCAGCAGTTCCGCGGACATCGAGGTGGGTGGCTACACCTTC | CASSSADIEVGGYTF
TRBJ1-1 | NA | NA | TRBV7-2 | TGTGCCAGCAGCTTTAGTGACCACGGCAGCACTGAAGCTTTCTTT | CASSFSDHGSTEAFF
TRBJ2-1 | few | TRBD2 | TRBV7-2 | TGTGCCAGCAGCTCTCCCTCGACTAGCGGGGGGTTTTGGTTCTTC | CASSSPSTSGGFWFF
TRBJ2-7 | many | NA | TRBV7-2 | TGTGCCAGCAGCTTAGGGGGGCAGCCCTACGAGCAGTACTTC | CASSLGGQPYEQYF
TRBJ1-2 | NA | NA | TRBV7-6 | TGTGCCAGCAGCCTGACCGGGACAAACTATGGCTACACCTTC | CASSLTGTNYGYTF
TRBJ2-7 | NA | NA | TRBV7-9 | TGTGCCAGCAGCTTAAGTGGCTACGAGCAGTACTTC | CASSLSGYEQYF
TRBJ2-2 | NA | NA | TRBV4-1 | TGCGCCAGCAGCCAAGAGGCTCCCGGCGCGGGCGGGGAGCTGTTTTTT | CASSQEAPGAGGELFF
TRBJ2-5 | many | TRBD2 | TRBV7-2 | TGTGCCAGCAGCCCGGGGACTAGCGGGGGAGGGCAAGAGACCCAGTACTTC | CASSPGTSGGGQETQYF
TRBJ1-3 | NA | NA | TRBV7-9 | TGTGCCAGCAGCCCGAACCTGGGCTCAACTGGAAACACCATATATTTT | CASSPNLGSTGNTIYF
TRBJ2-2 | once | TRBD1 | TRBV4-1 | TGCGCCAGCAGCCCCACCAACCCGGACAGGGATGAGCTGTTTTTT | CASSPTNPDRDELFF
TRBJ2-5 | many | NA | TRBV4-1 | TGCGCCAGCAGCCCCGAAGGTCAGGGCCGGGAGACCCAGTACTTC | CASSPEGQGRETQYF
TRBJ2-7 | many | TRBD1 | TRBV7-6 | TGTGCCAGCAGCTCAATGGCGTCTGGACAGGGTGGTTACGAGCAGTACTTC | CASSSMASGQGGYEQYF
TRBJ2-3 | few | NA | TRBV29-1 | TGCAGCGTTGAACAGGGTGGCACAGATACGCAGTATTTT | CSVEQGGTDTQYF
TRBJ1-4 | NA | TRBD1 | TRBV11-2 | TGTGCCAGCAGCTTAGAACACCCGGGACAGGAGTTGTTACAACTGTTTTTT | CASSLEHPGQELLQLFF
TRBJ1-4 | NA | TRBD1 | TRBV12-3/TRBV12-4 | TGTGCCAGCAGTTCAAGTCAGGGGGACTTTGCAACTAATGAAAAACTGTTTTTT | CASSSSQGDFATNEKLFF
TRBJ2-1 | many | TRBD1 | TRBV7-2 | TGTGCCAGCAGCTTTGGACAGGGCGCCTTTGGTGAGCAGTTCTTC | CASSFGQGAFGEQFF
TRBJ2-1 | many | NA | TRBV6-2/TRBV6-3 | TGTGCCAGCAGTAGTTCGTGGGGGGCGGACAATGAGCAGTTCTTC | CASSSSWGADNEQFF
TRBJ2-3 | many | NA | TRBV12-3/TRBV12-4 | TGTGCCAGCAGTGTCACACAGGTTTATGAGAGCACAGATACGCAGTATTTT | CASSVTQVYESTDTQYF
TRBJ1-4 | NA | NA | TRBV7-9 | TGTGCCAGCAGCTTGTCCCTTTTGGGGGCTAATGAAAAACTGTTTTTT | CASSLSLLGANEKLFF
TRBJ1-1 | NA | NA | TRBV5-5 | TGTGCCAGCAGCTTGGTTGACACTGAAGCTTTCTTT | CASSLVDTEAFF
TRBJ1-2 | NA | NA | TRBV18 | TGTGCCAGCTCACCGGACGGCCCCTATGGCTACACCTTC | CASSPDGPYGYTF
TRBJ1-5 | NA | NA | TRBV2 | TGTGCCAGCAGTGAAGGCAGGCGGTTACGGGGATATAGCAATCAGCCCCAGCATTTT | CASSEGRRLRGYSNQPQHF
TRBJ1-6 | many | NA | TRBV6-1 | TGTGCCAGCAGCCCCGGCGGGGGGACCTATAATTCACCCCTCCACTTT | CASSPGGGTYNSPLHF
TRBJ1-2 | NA | NA | TRBV11-2 | TGTGCCAGCAGCTCTGCCTTCGGACAGCTTAACTATGGCTACACCTTC | CASSSAFGQLNYGYTF
TRBJ1-5 | NA | TRBD1 | TRBV6-5 | TGTGCCAGCAGTAGAGGACAGGGGGATACTCAGCCCCAGCATTTT | CASSRGQGDTQPQHF
TRBJ2-3 | few | TRBD1 | TRBV29-1 | TGCAGCGTACCATTGACAGGGTATGAAACAGATACGCAGTATTTT | CSVPLTGYETDTQYF
TRBJ2-2 | NA | NA | TRBV2 | TGTGCCAGCAGTGGCGGGCCCGGGGAGCTGTTTTTT | CASSGGPGELFF